These T cell receptor beta chains were read from a single sample in a study of blood T cell repertoires in COVID-19. Some clones are missing from TCRdb's copy, which holds only in-frame ones; the method was immunoSEQ multiplex PCR. Here the sample spans 90,000 to 120,000 clones, 84% being singletons. Sequenced material: peripheral blood. The receptors stem from a human donor in a cohort sampled during active COVID-19. Each CDR3 is given with its conserved first and last residue. The order of the fields is CDR3 DNA, CDR3 protein, V gene, clone size, J gene, D gene. The D gene is left open where the match is weak. Clone size, where shown, is once, few, many, or a class for clones that have expanded.

CDR3nt: TGTGCCAGTAGCCTGGACACCTACAATGAGCAGTTCTTC; CDR3aa: CASSLDTYNEQFF; v_gene: TRBV19; abundance: few; j_gene: TRBJ2-1; d_gene: NA
CDR3nt: TGTGCCAGCAGCTTGGGGAGTTTGGACACTGAAGCTTTCTTT; CDR3aa: CASSLGSLDTEAFF; v_gene: TRBV13; abundance: NA; j_gene: TRBJ1-1; d_gene: NA
CDR3nt: TGTGCCAGCAGAACGACTAGCGGTAGCACTAGCACAGATACGCAGTATTTT; CDR3aa: CASRTTSGSTSTDTQYF; v_gene: TRBV2; abundance: NA; j_gene: TRBJ2-3; d_gene: TRBD2
CDR3nt: TGTGCCAGTAGTATGGATCGGGACACCGGGGAGCTGTTTTTT; CDR3aa: CASSMDRDTGELFF; v_gene: TRBV19; abundance: few; j_gene: TRBJ2-2; d_gene: NA
CDR3nt: TGTGCCAGCAGTTACTCAGCCGGTGACGAGCAGTACTTC; CDR3aa: CASSYSAGDEQYF; v_gene: TRBV6-6; abundance: NA; j_gene: TRBJ2-7; d_gene: NA
CDR3nt: TGTGCCAGCAGCCGGGACAGGGCTCAGCCCCAGCATTTT; CDR3aa: CASSRDRAQPQHF; v_gene: TRBV3-1/TRBV3-2; abundance: NA; j_gene: TRBJ1-5; d_gene: TRBD1
CDR3nt: TGCGCCAGCAGCGACGACAGGGTGGTCGGGGAGCTGTTTTTT; CDR3aa: CASSDDRVVGELFF; v_gene: TRBV5-1; abundance: NA; j_gene: TRBJ2-2; d_gene: TRBD1
CDR3nt: TGTGCCAGCAGTTCCGGGACAACCTACGAGCAGTACTTC; CDR3aa: CASSSGTTYEQYF; v_gene: TRBV5-5; abundance: NA; j_gene: TRBJ2-7; d_gene: NA
CDR3nt: TGTGCCAGCAGCCTCAGACAGGGAACATACAATGAGCAGTTCTTC; CDR3aa: CASSLRQGTYNEQFF; v_gene: TRBV7-2; abundance: NA; j_gene: TRBJ2-1; d_gene: TRBD1
CDR3nt: TGCGCCAGCAGCGCGAACACAGGGACAGGATACACTGAAGCTTTCTTT; CDR3aa: CASSANTGTGYTEAFF; v_gene: TRBV10-2; abundance: NA; j_gene: TRBJ1-1; d_gene: TRBD1
CDR3nt: TGTGCCAGCAGTGATCCAGGGACTAACACAGATACGCAGTATTTT; CDR3aa: CASSDPGTNTDTQYF; v_gene: TRBV6-1; abundance: NA; j_gene: TRBJ2-3; d_gene: TRBD2
CDR3nt: TGTGCCAGCAGCCCAGTTGAGCCTTTAGGGGACTACGAGCAGTACTTC; CDR3aa: CASSPVEPLGDYEQYF; v_gene: TRBV7-9; abundance: many; j_gene: TRBJ2-7; d_gene: NA
CDR3nt: TGTGCCAGCTCACCAGCTTGGGCAGAAGAGACCCAGTACTTC; CDR3aa: CASSPAWAEETQYF; v_gene: TRBV18; abundance: NA; j_gene: TRBJ2-5; d_gene: NA
CDR3nt: TGTGCCAGCAGCCTCGCCGGTAACACTGAAGCTTTCTTT; CDR3aa: CASSLAGNTEAFF; v_gene: TRBV3-1/TRBV3-2; abundance: NA; j_gene: TRBJ1-1; d_gene: NA
CDR3nt: TGCGCCAGCAGCCACCCCTATTCGGGAGCAGGCAATCAGCCCCAGCATTTT; CDR3aa: CASSHPYSGAGNQPQHF; v_gene: TRBV4-1; abundance: NA; j_gene: TRBJ1-5; d_gene: NA
CDR3nt: TGTGCCATCAGTGAGTATAATCAGGGCTACGAGCAGTACTTC; CDR3aa: CAISEYNQGYEQYF; v_gene: TRBV10-3; abundance: NA; j_gene: TRBJ2-7; d_gene: NA
CDR3nt: TGTGCCAGCAGCCGGAGGCTAGCGGGAGTGGCCGTGCTGTTCTTC; CDR3aa: CASSRRLAGVAVLFF; v_gene: TRBV3-1/TRBV3-2; abundance: NA; j_gene: TRBJ2-1; d_gene: TRBD2
CDR3nt: TGTGCCACCAGTGACCCGGGATCGTTTCCGAATGAGCAGTTCTTC; CDR3aa: CATSDPGSFPNEQFF; v_gene: TRBV24-1; abundance: once; j_gene: TRBJ2-1; d_gene: NA
CDR3nt: TGTGCCAGCAGCCAGACAGTTAATTCACCCCTCCACTTT; CDR3aa: CASSQTVNSPLHF; v_gene: TRBV9; abundance: few; j_gene: TRBJ1-6; d_gene: NA
CDR3nt: TGTGCCAGCAGTCAGACTACCCATGAGCAGTTCTTC; CDR3aa: CASSQTTHEQFF; v_gene: TRBV12-3/TRBV12-4; abundance: once; j_gene: TRBJ2-1; d_gene: NA
CDR3nt: TGTGCCAGCAGTGCACAGGCCTCCTACGAGCAGTACTTC; CDR3aa: CASSAQASYEQYF; v_gene: TRBV6-4; abundance: NA; j_gene: TRBJ2-7; d_gene: NA
CDR3nt: TGCGCCAGCAGTCAACCGGGGGAAGTTTTCCCGTACCAAGAGACCCAGTACTTC; CDR3aa: CASSQPGEVFPYQETQYF; v_gene: TRBV23-1; abundance: NA; j_gene: TRBJ2-5; d_gene: NA